The 9 T cell receptor beta chains below all came from one sample that was sequenced in a study of siplizumab effects on memory and regulatory T cells. The table came from immunoSEQ multiplex PCR; TCRdb's copy has only in-frame clones and leaves some out. The sample shows more than 85,000 clones, around 94% of them seen only once. Sequencing input: Tregs sorted from blood. These receptors were collected from a human donor in good health.

The chain carries TRBV28 and TRBJ1-4; 7 bases are a match to TRBD1. CDR3 length: 14 amino acids. J gave up 2 bases and V 5 bases, and 2 bases lay outside the gene matches. Looked up from germline, CDR1 is MDHEN and CDR2 is SYDVKM. The CDR3 coding sequence is TGTGCCAGCAGTGAAGGGGGCACTAATGAAAAACTGTTTTTT. This encodes CASSEGGTNEKLFF.

The V call is TRBV9, the J call TRBJ1-1; TRBD1 agrees at 9 bases. In germline, CDR1 is SGDLS, CDR2 YYNGEE. This CDR3 is built from 15 residues. Trimming at V came to 6 bases and at J to 4 bases, leaving 10 bases not matched to a gene. DNA of the CDR3: TGTGCCAGCACCAAATTACAGGGGGCACGCACTGAAGCTTTCTTT. Residues: CASTKLQGARTEAFF.

J is TRBJ2-1 and V is TRBV7-3, with TRBD2 identical over 12 bases. The length of the CDR3 is 17 residues. Looked up from germline, CDR1 is SGHTA and CDR2 is FQGTGA. Trimming cost V 0 bases and J 10 bases; bases outside gene matches: 10. CDR3 protein: CASSLTARLAGVGEQFF. As DNA, the CDR3 is TGTGCCAGCAGCTTAACGGCTCGACTAGCGGGAGTTGGAGAGCAGTTCTTC.

The J gene is TRBJ1-5, the V gene TRBV28; D gene ambiguous. The germline V gene has CDR1 MDHEN and CDR2 SYDVKM. Trimming stripped 10 bases from V and 1 base from J, with 14 bases between. The length of the CDR3 is 14 residues. The CDR3 coding sequence is TGTGCCACACGAGGGAGTTGGAGCAATCAGCCCCAGCATTTT. Amino acids: CATRGSWSNQPQHF.

The chain carries TRBV28 and TRBJ1-1; TRBD1 agrees at 10 bases. Looked up from germline, CDR1 is MDHEN and CDR2 is SYDVKM. The CDR3 is made up of 17 amino acids. J gave up 5 bases and V 6 bases, and 15 bases lay outside the gene matches. CDR3 region: CASRPQLGTGDDTEAFF. The CDR3 nucleotides read TGTGCCAGCAGGCCCCAGCTCGGGACAGGGGATGATACTGAAGCTTTCTTT.

V is TRBV7-9 and J is TRBJ2-1; 7 nucleotides match TRBD2. V lost 1 base and J lost 8; bases outside the gene matches: 11. The CDR3 covers 16 residues. In germline, CDR1 is SEHNR, CDR2 FQNEAQ (reference sequence). The CDR3 bases are TGTGCCAGCAGCTTAGAGTCTAGGGCGGGAGACTATGAGCAGTTCTTC. It codes for CASSLESRAGDYEQFF.

This clone was counted once. The chain is built from TRBV6-6 and TRBJ1-4; perhaps TRBD1 as D (5 bases). The V gene's germline CDR1 is MNHNY and CDR2 SVGAGI (reference sequence). V was shortened by 6 bases and J by 2 bases, with 16 bases between the two germline ends. The CDR3 has 16 amino acids. CDR3 in DNA: TGTGCCAGCAGGAACGATAGAAGGGGTACTAATGAAAAACTGTTTTTT. Its protein product is CASRNDRRGTNEKLFF.

The chain carries TRBV19 and TRBJ2-5; 7 bases fit TRBD2. CDR3 length: 16 amino acids. The germline V gene has CDR1 LNHDA and CDR2 SQIVND (reference sequence). V was clipped by 3 bases and J by 2 bases; unmatched bases: 9. CDR3 region: CASSMGRGVTQETQYF. Written as DNA, the CDR3 is TGTGCCAGTAGTATGGGTCGGGGGGTCACTCAAGAGACCCAGTACTTC.

This chain uses TRBV11-3 with TRBJ2-1; 14 bases agree with TRBD2. CDR3 length: 17 amino acids. Germline trimming cut 1 base from V and 4 bases from J; bases unmatched to any gene: 3. Germline values: CDR1 SGHNT, CDR2 YENEEA. The CDR3 is CASSLGGLAGVYNEQFF. The CDR3 DNA follows: TGTGCCAGCAGCTTAGGGGGACTAGCGGGGGTATACAATGAGCAGTTCTTC.